The TCR beta chain described here comes from a study of blood T cell repertoires in COVID-19. Study-wide background: The samples span acute and convalescent COVID-19 from the United States, Italy and Spain. T cells, B-cell-depleted T cells, or PBMCs provided the cDNA or gDNA that served as material.

The length of the CDR3 is 18 residues. The V gene's germline CDR1 is MGHRA and CDR2 YSYEKL. J lost 5 bases, V lost 0 bases, and 10 bases had no gene match. Sequencing used immunoSEQ multiplex PCR; TCRdb keeps in-frame clones, though not all of them. The sample records 150,000 to 200,000 clones, around 86% being singletons. The receptor was derived from a woman in her 30s who had recovered from COVID-19. Specimen: PBMCs or T cells enriched from blood (not recorded which). The rearrangement links TRBV4-1 to TRBJ2-2, with 9 bases that match TRBD1. CDR3 nucleotide sequence: TGCGCCAGCAGCCAAGACGCGATGGGACAGGGAGGAACCGGGGAGCTGTTTTTT. Translated: CASSQDAMGQGGTGELFF.